These T cell receptor beta chains were read from a single sample in a study of blood T cell repertoires in COVID-19. Method: immunoSEQ multiplex PCR; TCRdb's copy keeps in-frame clones and lacks some. In the table there are roughly 250,000 clones, about 85% of which are singletons. The sequencing sample was made of peripheral blood. The receptors were sampled from a human donor with COVID-19, enrolled during active disease. The donor label of this sample is uncertain. The CDR3 runs from the conserved cysteine through the conserved F or W. A D gene is named only where the DNA matches it firmly. Clone size is given for some rows only: seen once, a few or many times, or a class if the clone is expanded.

length: 16; J: TRBJ2-3; V: TRBV3-1/TRBV3-2; D: TRBD2; size: few; CDR3: CASSRNVGGLTDTQYF; DNA: TGTGCCAGCAGCCGGAATGTGGGAGGGTTGACAGATACGCAGTATTTT
length: 15; J: TRBJ2-2; V: TRBV3-1/TRBV3-2; D: TRBD2; size: -; CDR3: CASSRRGGNTGELFF; DNA: TGTGCCAGCAGTCGTCGCGGGGGGAACACCGGGGAGCTGTTTTTT
length: 14; J: TRBJ1-5; V: TRBV6-5; D: -; size: -; CDR3: CASRGYGSNQPQHF; DNA: TGTGCCAGCAGGGGCTATGGGAGCAATCAGCCCCAGCATTTT
length: 17; J: TRBJ2-2; V: TRBV2; D: -; size: -; CDR3: CASSEALRQVNTGELFF; DNA: TGTGCCAGCAGTGAAGCGTTGCGACAGGTTAACACCGGGGAGCTGTTTTTT
length: 16; J: TRBJ1-3; V: TRBV5-1; D: -; size: -; CDR3: CASSESTVPGGNTIYF; DNA: TGCGCCAGCAGCGAAAGTACTGTCCCAGGAGGAAACACCATATATTTT
length: 15; J: TRBJ1-6; V: TRBV11-2; D: -; size: -; CDR3: CASSLGQINNSPLHF; DNA: TGTGCCAGCAGCTTAGGGCAGATAAATAATTCACCCCTCCACTTT
length: 15; J: TRBJ1-4; V: TRBV7-2; D: -; size: -; CDR3: CASSLLPGSNEKLFF; DNA: TGTGCCAGCAGCTTGTTGCCGGGATCTAATGAAAAACTGTTTTTT
length: 17; J: TRBJ1-5; V: TRBV2; D: TRBD1; size: once; CDR3: CASSLRFGTDSNQPQHF; DNA: TGTGCCAGCAGCCTCAGGTTTGGGACAGATAGCAATCAGCCCCAGCATTTT
length: 16; J: TRBJ1-3; V: TRBV28; D: -; size: few; CDR3: CASSSPGALTGNTIYF; DNA: TGTGCCAGCAGTTCCCCGGGAGCACTTACCGGAAACACCATATATTTT
length: 16; J: TRBJ1-5; V: TRBV3-1/TRBV3-2; D: TRBD1; size: -; CDR3: CASSSRDRGFNQPQHF; DNA: TGTGCCAGCAGCTCCCGGGACAGGGGCTTCAATCAGCCCCAGCATTTT
length: 16; J: TRBJ2-1; V: TRBV5-1; D: TRBD2; size: once; CDR3: CASSLEAGGSYNEQFF; DNA: TGCGCCAGCAGCTTGGAGGCGGGAGGATCCTACAATGAGCAGTTCTTC
length: 16; J: TRBJ1-5; V: TRBV6-5; D: -; size: -; CDR3: CASSHYGQASNQPQHF; DNA: TGTGCCAGCAGTCACTATGGGCAGGCTAGCAATCAGCCCCAGCATTTT
length: 14; J: TRBJ1-2; V: TRBV6-1; D: -; size: once; CDR3: CASSEDRINYGYTF; DNA: TGTGCCAGCAGTGAAGACAGAATTAACTATGGCTACACCTTC
length: 15; J: TRBJ1-4; V: TRBV5-4; D: -; size: -; CDR3: CASSRTGPLGEKLFF; DNA: TGTGCCAGCAGCCGTACAGGGCCGCTAGGAGAAAAACTGTTTTTT
length: 17; J: TRBJ1-6; V: TRBV4-3; D: -; size: -; CDR3: CASSQVGGSSYNSPLHF; DNA: TGCGCCAGCAGCCAAGTGGGGGGAAGCTCCTATAATTCACCCCTCCACTTT
length: 15; J: TRBJ1-5; V: TRBV28; D: TRBD1; size: -; CDR3: CASRPPSGGGEPQHF; DNA: TGTGCCAGCAGGCCCCCTTCAGGGGGCGGTGAGCCCCAGCATTTT
length: 13; J: TRBJ1-1; V: TRBV6-5; D: -; size: -; CDR3: CASFGGRTTEAFF; DNA: TGTGCCAGCTTCGGAGGGAGGACGACTGAAGCTTTCTTT
length: 15; J: TRBJ2-1; V: TRBV9; D: TRBD2; size: -; CDR3: CASSPRLAEYNEQFF; DNA: TGTGCCAGCAGCCCTAGACTAGCGGAGTACAATGAGCAGTTCTTC
length: 15; J: TRBJ1-5; V: TRBV25-1; D: -; size: -; CDR3: CASSEWGGDNQPQHF; DNA: TGTGCCAGCAGTGAATGGGGGGGGGACAATCAGCCCCAGCATTTT
length: 15; J: TRBJ2-1; V: TRBV27; D: TRBD2; size: -; CDR3: CASSLRGTSGRGEFF; DNA: TGTGCCAGCAGTTTAAGAGGGACTAGCGGGAGGGGGGAGTTCTTC
length: 17; J: TRBJ2-7; V: TRBV28; D: TRBD2; size: -; CDR3: CASSEFKLAGGPHEQYF; DNA: TGTGCCAGCAGTGAATTTAAACTAGCGGGAGGGCCTCACGAGCAGTACTTC
length: 14; J: TRBJ2-7; V: TRBV9; D: TRBD1; size: few; CDR3: CASSEGTGVLEQYF; DNA: TGTGCCAGCAGCGAGGGGACAGGGGTACTTGAGCAGTACTTC
length: 15; J: TRBJ2-2; V: TRBV13; D: -; size: -; CDR3: CASSLGLANTGELFF; DNA: TGTGCCAGCAGCTTAGGGCTAGCGAACACCGGGGAGCTGTTTTTT
length: 18; J: TRBJ2-1; V: TRBV11-3; D: TRBD2; size: -; CDR3: CASSLGGPGLAEYNEQFF; DNA: TGTGCCAGCAGCTTAGGTGGACCGGGACTAGCGGAGTACAATGAGCAGTTCTTC
length: 17; J: TRBJ2-2; V: TRBV5-6; D: TRBD2; size: -; CDR3: CASNGAGLADLTGELFF; DNA: TGTGCCAGCAACGGCGCCGGACTAGCAGACCTCACCGGGGAGCTGTTTTTT
length: 13; J: TRBJ1-6; V: TRBV19; D: TRBD1; size: -; CDR3: CATNRDRGSPLHF; DNA: TGTGCCACAAACCGGGACAGGGGATCACCCCTCCACTTT
length: 15; J: TRBJ1-5; V: TRBV6-2/TRBV6-3; D: -; size: -; CDR3: CASSYPQGSNQPQHF; DNA: TGTGCCAGCAGTTACCCGCAGGGAAGCAATCAGCCCCAGCATTTT
length: 15; J: TRBJ1-5; V: TRBV19; D: -; size: few; CDR3: CASSLQTGRNQPQHF; DNA: TGTGCCAGTAGTTTGCAGACAGGTCGGAATCAGCCCCAGCATTTT
length: 15; J: TRBJ1-6; V: TRBV7-9; D: -; size: -; CDR3: CASSLGQGNRSPLHF; DNA: TGTGCCAGCAGCTTAGGGCAGGGGAATCGTTCACCCCTCCACTTT